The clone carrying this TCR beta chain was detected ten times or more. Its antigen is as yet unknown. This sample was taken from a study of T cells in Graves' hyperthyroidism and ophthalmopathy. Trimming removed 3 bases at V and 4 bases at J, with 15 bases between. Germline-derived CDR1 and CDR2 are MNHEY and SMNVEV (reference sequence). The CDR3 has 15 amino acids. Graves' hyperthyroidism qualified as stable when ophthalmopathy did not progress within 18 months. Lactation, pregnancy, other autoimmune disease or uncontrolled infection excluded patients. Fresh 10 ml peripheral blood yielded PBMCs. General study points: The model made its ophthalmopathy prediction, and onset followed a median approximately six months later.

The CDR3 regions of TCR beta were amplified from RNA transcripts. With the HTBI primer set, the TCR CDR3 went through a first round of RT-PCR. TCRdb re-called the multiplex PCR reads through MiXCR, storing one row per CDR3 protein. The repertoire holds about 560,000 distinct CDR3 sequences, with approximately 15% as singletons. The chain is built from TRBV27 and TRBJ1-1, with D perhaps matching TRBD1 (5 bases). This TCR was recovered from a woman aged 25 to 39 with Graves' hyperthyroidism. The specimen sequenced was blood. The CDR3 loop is CASSFRGGLGTEAFF. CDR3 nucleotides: TGTGCCAGCAGTTTTCGGGGGGGTTTGGGCACTGAAGCTTTCTTT.